This T cell receptor beta chain was sequenced in a study of blood T cell repertoires in COVID-19. On the study more broadly: Researchers got acute and convalescent COVID-19 samples from the United States, Italy and Spain.

Under the authors' procedure: The assay estimated nucleated cells by amplifying reference gene primers. The protocol was immunoSEQ multiplex PCR, while the TCRdb copy is restricted to in-frame clones and leaves out a portion. V and J calls and clone size are as listed in that table; D and trimming were resolved from the DNA. The data contain about 63,000 clones, about 91% of them singletons. The CDR3 sequence is 13 residues long. The germline V gene encodes CDR1 SGDLS and CDR2 YYNGEE. V dropped 0 bases and J dropped 7 bases, with 11 bases sitting between them. This TCR was recovered from a man between 45 and 60 years old with active COVID-19. This sequence joins TRBV9 and TRBJ2-7; tentative D call: TRBD2 (5 bases). The sample consisted of peripheral blood. CDR3 sequence reads: CASSVAPRTEQYF. The CDR3 DNA reads as TGTGCCAGCAGCGTAGCCCCCCGGACTGAGCAGTACTTC.